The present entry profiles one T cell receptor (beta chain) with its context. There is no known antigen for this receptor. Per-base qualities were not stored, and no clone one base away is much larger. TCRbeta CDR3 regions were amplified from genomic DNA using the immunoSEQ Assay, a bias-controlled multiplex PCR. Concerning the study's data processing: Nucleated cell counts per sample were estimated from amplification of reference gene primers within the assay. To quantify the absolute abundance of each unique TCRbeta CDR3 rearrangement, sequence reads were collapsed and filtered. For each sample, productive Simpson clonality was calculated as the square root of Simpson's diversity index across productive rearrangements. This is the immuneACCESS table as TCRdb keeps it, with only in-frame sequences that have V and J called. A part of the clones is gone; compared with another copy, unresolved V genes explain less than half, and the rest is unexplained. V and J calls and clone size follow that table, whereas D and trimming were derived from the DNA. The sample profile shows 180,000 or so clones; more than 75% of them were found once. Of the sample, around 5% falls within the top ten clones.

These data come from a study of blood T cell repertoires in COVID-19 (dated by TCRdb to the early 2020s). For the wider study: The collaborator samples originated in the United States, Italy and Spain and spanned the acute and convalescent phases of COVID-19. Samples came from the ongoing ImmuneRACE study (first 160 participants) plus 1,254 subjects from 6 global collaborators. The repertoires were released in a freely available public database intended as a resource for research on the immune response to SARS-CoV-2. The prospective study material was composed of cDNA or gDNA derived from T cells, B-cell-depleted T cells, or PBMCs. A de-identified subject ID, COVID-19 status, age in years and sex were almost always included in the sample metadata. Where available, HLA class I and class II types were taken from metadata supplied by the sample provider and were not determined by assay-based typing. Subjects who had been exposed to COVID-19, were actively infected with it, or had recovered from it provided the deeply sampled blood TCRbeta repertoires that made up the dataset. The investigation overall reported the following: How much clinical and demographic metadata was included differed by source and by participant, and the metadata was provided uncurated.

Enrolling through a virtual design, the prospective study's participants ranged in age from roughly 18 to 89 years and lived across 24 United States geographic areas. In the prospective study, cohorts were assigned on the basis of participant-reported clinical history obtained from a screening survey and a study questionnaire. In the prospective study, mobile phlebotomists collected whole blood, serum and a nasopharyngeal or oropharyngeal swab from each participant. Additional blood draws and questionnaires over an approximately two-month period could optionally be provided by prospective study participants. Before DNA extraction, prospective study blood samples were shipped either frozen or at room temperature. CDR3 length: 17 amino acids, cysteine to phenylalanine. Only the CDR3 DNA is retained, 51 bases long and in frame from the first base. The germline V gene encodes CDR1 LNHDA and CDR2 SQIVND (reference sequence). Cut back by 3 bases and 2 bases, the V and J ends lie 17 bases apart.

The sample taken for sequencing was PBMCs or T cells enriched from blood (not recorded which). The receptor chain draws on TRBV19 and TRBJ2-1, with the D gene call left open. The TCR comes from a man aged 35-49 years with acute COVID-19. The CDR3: CASSISLYPRTYNEQFF. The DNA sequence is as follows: TGTGCCAGTAGTATCTCCTTATATCCCAGAACCTACAATGAGCAGTTCTTC.